Included here is one T cell receptor beta chain sequence, with context. This sample is drawn from a study of blood T cell repertoires in COVID-19. There are 16 residues in the CDR3. The V and J ends lost 6 bases and 4 bases respectively, with 22 bases between them. CDR1 MNHEY and CDR2 SMNVEV come from the germline V gene (reference sequence). TCRdb keeps only in-frame clones here, not all; method: immunoSEQ multiplex PCR. The sample has 80,000 or so clones; almost 85% are singletons. The source material was peripheral blood. This sequence joins TRBV27 and TRBJ2-7; the D gene is possibly TRBD1 (5 bases). The receptor's source is a man aged 45 to 65 with COVID-19, enrolled during active disease. CDR3: CASSLDSYRVGYEQYF. The DNA of the CDR3 is TGTGCCAGCAGCCTTGACAGTTACCGCGTGGGGTACGAGCAGTACTTC.